Below, 2 T cell receptor beta chains from the same sample are listed, as sequenced in a study of CD8+CD57+ T cells in acquired aplastic anemia. All patients picked for sequencing had shown, by flow cytometry, an expansion of CD8+CD57+ cells. TCR beta VDJ and CDR3 were profiled, and genomic DNA was the template. TCRdb reprocessed the reads via MiXCR and lists one record per CDR3 protein. The table shows fewer than 200,000 distinct CDR3 sequences, with roughly 43% occurring only once. The specimen sequenced was sorted CD4+, CD8+, or CD8+CD57+ T cells (not recorded which) from PBMCs. The receptors were gathered from a human donor with aplastic anemia.

The V gene is TRBV7-6, the J gene TRBJ2-5; no firm D call. Germline V lookup: CDR1 SGHVS, CDR2 FNYEAQ. The CDR3 is 13 amino acids. V lost 1 base to trimming and J lost 2 bases, with 5 bases between them. The CDR3 here is CASSLGPQETQYF. DNA for the CDR3: TGTGCCAGCAGCTTAGGCCCACAAGAGACCCAGTACTTC. Complete variable domain (other parts from reference TRBV7-6 and TRBJ2-5): GAGVSQSPRYKVTKRGQDVALRCDPISGHVSLYWYRQALGQGPEFLTYFNYEAQQDKSGLPNDRFSAERPEGSISTLTIQRTEQRDSAMYRCASSLGPQETQYFGPGTRLLVL.

There are many counts of this clonotype. The rearrangement uses TRBV20-1 and TRBJ1-2, with D perhaps TRBD1 (6 bases). The germline V gene has CDR1 DFQATT and CDR2 SNEGSKA (reference sequence). The CDR3 is made up of 14 amino acids. V lost 7 bases, J lost 2 bases, and 17 bases lay in between. CDR3 loop: CSEIRQVSNYGYTF. CDR3 in DNA: TGCAGTGAAATTCGACAGGTTAGCAACTATGGCTACACCTTC.